Reported below is one T cell receptor (beta chain). The antigen remains undetermined. The entry originates in a study of Tregs in tolerant kidney transplant recipients. This CDR3 region has 14 residues. Germline-derived CDR1 and CDR2 are SNHLY and FYNNEI. V shed 4 bases and J shed 1 base, with 10 bases lying between them. Study-wide results and caveats: Activated donor B cell expansion appeared to reveal the most relevant donor-specific TCRbeta repertoire. Biological reproducibility was not directly addressed in this study.

Clones were sequenced by immunoSEQ multiplex PCR, and TCRdb holds only the in-frame ones, with some missing. The sample lists approximately 60,000 clones, about 83% occurring once. Thawed PBMCs were FACS-sorted into unstimulated CD4+CD25+CD127- regulatory T cells, CD4+CD25- non-regulatory cells, CD4 and CD8 cells. This TCR derives from a human donor in good health. Sequences were obtained from CD4+ T cells from blood. J is TRBJ2-5 and V is TRBV2, with D perhaps assigned TRBD1 or TRBD2 (6 bases each). CDR3: CASSGGARQETQYF. CDR3 in DNA: TGTGCCAGCAGTGGGGGGGCGCGCCAAGAGACCCAGTACTTC.